The present entry profiles one T cell receptor beta chain with its context. Its antigen is as yet unknown. This specimen comes from a study of read filtering for tumor transcriptome and immune sequencing. Study at large: By R-ISS, stages I, II and III held around 8, 15 and 7 patients. Findings of the study overall: About four fifths of IR-seq clonotypes had a single read, yet these held around 4% of reads.

V was cut by 3 bases and J by 5 bases, with 7 bases left in between. In germline, CDR1 is ENHRY, CDR2 SYGVKD. The CDR3 is 12 amino acids. This library used roughly 400 ng RNA and molecular barcoded adaptors spanning alpha/delta and beta/gamma chains. TCRdb processed the reads anew with MiXCR; each CDR3 protein has one entry. This sample has approximately 90,000 distinct CDR3 sequences, with roughly an eighth found just once. The sequence was collected from a donor aged 40 or older with multiple myeloma. Sequenced input: a population of CD138-negative cells sorted from bone marrow. The chain recombines TRBV10-3 with TRBJ1-1; no firm D call. The CDR3 sequence is CAISDRRTEAFF. The CDR3 bases are TGTGCCATCAGTGACCGACGGACTGAAGCTTTCTTT.